This T cell receptor beta chain was sequenced for a study of molecular identifiers for immune sequencing clone quantification. Preparation of the bulk TCR libraries relied on previously described methods and listed TCR primers. MiXCR was run by TCRdb on the PCR reads, yielding one entry per CDR3 protein. The sample lists 9,500 to 15,000 distinct CDR3 sequences; more than 15% were seen once. This clonotype showed up many times. Germline V CDR1 and CDR2: MNHEY, SMNVEV (reference sequence). V gave up 6 bases and J gave up 5 bases, with 14 bases separating them. This CDR3 is 13 amino acids long. The source is a human donor in good health. Some libraries in this study had Jurkat cell RNA spiked in. The specimen sequenced was naive CD8+ T cells from blood, with Jurkat cell RNA spiked in. Subset indicated: FACS-sorted CD8+CD4-CCR7+CD45RA+ naive T cells. V gene TRBV27 combines with J gene TRBJ2-7; the D is unclear. CDR3 residues: CASRGSWVNEQYF. CDR3 in DNA: TGTGCCAGCAGGGGCTCCTGGGTCAACGAGCAGTACTTC.